The T cell receptor (beta chain) described here comes from a study of blood T cell repertoires in COVID-19 (dated by TCRdb to the early 2020s). A note on the overall study: Samples covering the acute and convalescent phases of COVID-19 were provided by collaborators in the United States, Italy and Spain. The material from the prospective study consisted of cDNA or gDNA derived from T cells, B-cell-depleted T cells, or PBMCs. The dataset comprised deeply sampled blood TCRbeta repertoires from subjects exposed to, actively infected with, or recovered from COVID-19. The repertoires were released in a freely available public database intended as a resource for research on the immune response to SARS-CoV-2. Samples came from the ongoing ImmuneRACE study (first 160 participants) plus 1,254 subjects from 6 global collaborators. A de-identified subject ID, COVID-19 status, age in years and sex were almost always included in the sample metadata. Where HLA class I and class II types were available, the types were taken from metadata supplied by the sample provider, not from assay-based typing. What the study reported, not specific to this receptor: Clinical and demographic metadata were provided uncurated, with the amount varying by source and participant.

This clone was detected a few times. The antigen it recognizes is unknown. Base qualities were left out, and no much larger clone turns up one base away. Each collaborating institution followed its own protocols to collect whole blood in K2EDTA tubes. Collaborator samples were shipped for TCRbeta analysis as frozen whole blood, isolated PBMCs, or DNA extracted from either sample type. The immunoSEQ Assay, a bias-controlled multiplex PCR, was used to amplify TCRbeta CDR3 regions from genomic DNA. Per the source publication's procedure: The number of nucleated cells in each sample was estimated from the amplification of reference gene primers within the assay. Sequence reads were collapsed and filtered to measure the absolute abundance of every unique TCRbeta CDR3 rearrangement. For each sample, productive Simpson clonality was calculated as the square root of Simpson's diversity index across productive rearrangements. TCRdb re-hosts the immuneACCESS table, in-frame sequences only. Its copies lack some clones; in the studies checked, an unresolved V gene accounts for under half of them, and the cause for the rest is not known. V, J and clone size are taken as reported in that table, and D and trimming were inferred from the DNA itself. The sample data list more than 250,000 clones, and about 84% of these were observed just once. The top ten clonotypes cover 1.5% to 2% of the sample.

CDR1 and CDR2, looked up from the germline V gene (reference sequence), are MNHEY and SMNVEV. The CDR3 runs 14 residues from the cysteine to the phenylalanine. Solely the CDR3 DNA is kept, with 42 bases framed from the first base. Compared with germline, V lacks 5 bases and J lacks 1 base; bases without a gene match: 0. The sample was peripheral blood. The sequence is built from TRBV27 and TRBJ2-2; a stretch of 8 junction bases matches TRBD1. The origin of this receptor is a woman between 50 and 59 years old with acute or convalescent COVID-19. The base sequence is TGTGCCAGCAGTGGACAGGGGAACACCGGGGAGCTGTTTTTT. This translates into CASSGQGNTGELFF.